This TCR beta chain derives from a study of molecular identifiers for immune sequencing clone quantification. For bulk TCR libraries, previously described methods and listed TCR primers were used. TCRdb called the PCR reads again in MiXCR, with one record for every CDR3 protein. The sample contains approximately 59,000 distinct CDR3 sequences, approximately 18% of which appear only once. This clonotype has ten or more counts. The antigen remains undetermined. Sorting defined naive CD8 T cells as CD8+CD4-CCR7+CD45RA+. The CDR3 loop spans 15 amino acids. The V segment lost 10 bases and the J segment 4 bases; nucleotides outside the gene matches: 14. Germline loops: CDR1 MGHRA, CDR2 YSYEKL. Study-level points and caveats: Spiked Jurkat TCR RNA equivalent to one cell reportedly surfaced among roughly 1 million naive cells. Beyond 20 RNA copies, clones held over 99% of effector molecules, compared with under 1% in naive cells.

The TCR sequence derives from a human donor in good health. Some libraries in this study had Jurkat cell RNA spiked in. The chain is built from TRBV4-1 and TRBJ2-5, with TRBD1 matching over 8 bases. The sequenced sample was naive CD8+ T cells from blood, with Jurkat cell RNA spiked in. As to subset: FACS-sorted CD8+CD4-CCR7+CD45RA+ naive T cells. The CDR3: CATGQGNVPTETQYF. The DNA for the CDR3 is TGCGCCACTGGACAGGGAAACGTCCCAACAGAGACCCAGTACTTC.